This record covers a single TCR beta chain. Its target is unknown. The sample belongs to a study of brain T cells in children with intractable seizures. Germline-derived CDR1 and CDR2 are KGHSH and LQKENI. CDR3 length: 15 amino acids. Deletions cut 1 base from V and 0 bases from J, with 6 bases between. Sample time point: blood from clinic visit 5 months post-surgery; TSC patient then seizure free. The sequenced cases were selected for having the highest brain T cell transcript signatures. The study's findings and limits: Patients' HCMV serostatus was unknown; virus specificity rests on CDR3 similarity alone.

Profiled with immunoSEQ multiplex PCR; TCRdb holds only in-frame clones, not every one. The sample lists 340,000 or so clones; over 85% were seen once. The sample here was peripheral blood, taken roughly 5 months after surgery. The TCR comes from a boy in the first two years of life with tuberous sclerosis and intractable seizures. This rearrangement joins TRBV18 to TRBJ1-4, with D unclear. The CDR3: CASSPLESTNEKLFF. The CDR3 nucleotides are TGTGCCAGCTCACCACTCGAATCAACTAATGAAAAACTGTTTTTT.